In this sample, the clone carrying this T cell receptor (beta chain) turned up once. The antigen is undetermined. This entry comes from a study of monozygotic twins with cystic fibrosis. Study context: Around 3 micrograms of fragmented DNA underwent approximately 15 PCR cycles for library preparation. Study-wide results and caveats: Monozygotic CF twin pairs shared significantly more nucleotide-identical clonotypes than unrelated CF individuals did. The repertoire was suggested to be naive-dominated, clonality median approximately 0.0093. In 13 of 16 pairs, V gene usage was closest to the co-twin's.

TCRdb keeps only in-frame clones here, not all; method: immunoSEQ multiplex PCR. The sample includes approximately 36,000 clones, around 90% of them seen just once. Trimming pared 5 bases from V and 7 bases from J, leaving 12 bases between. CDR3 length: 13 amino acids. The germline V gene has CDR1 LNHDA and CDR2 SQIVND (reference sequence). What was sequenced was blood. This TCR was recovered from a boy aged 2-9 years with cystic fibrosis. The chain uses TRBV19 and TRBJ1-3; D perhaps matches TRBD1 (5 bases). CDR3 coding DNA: TGTGCCAGTAGTCCTCCCGGGACGAACACCATATATTTT. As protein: CASSPPGTNTIYF.